The 24 T cell receptor beta chains listed next were all sequenced from one sample in a study of response to subunit inactivated influenza vaccine. TCRdb passed the RT-PCR reads through MiXCR, listing each CDR3 protein once. The table shows about 620,000 distinct CDR3 sequences, with around 11% occurring only once. These records were also assigned to another study, of T cells expressing NK-cell markers. From that paper: UMI-tagged 5'RACE template switching yielded the TCR beta cDNA.

Sequences were derived from PBMCs from blood, sampled on the day of vaccination. The receptors shown here come from a man aged 45 to 65 who received an inactivated influenza vaccine.

This clonotype turned up a few times. This rearrangement joins TRBV7-2 to TRBJ2-7, with D perhaps matching TRBD1 or TRBD2 (5 bases each). This CDR3 spans 15 amino acids. V was clipped by 5 bases and J by 4 bases, with 18 bases between them. Germline V lookup: CDR1 SGHTA, CDR2 FQGNSA. The CDR3 here is CASSPDPGTGYEQYF. For the CDR3, the DNA is TGTGCCAGCAGCCCCGACCCCGGGACGGGATACGAGCAGTACTTC.

This clonotype was seen ten or more times. This sequence joins TRBV12-3 or TRBV12-4 and TRBJ1-1; D is perhaps TRBD1 (5 bases). V was shortened by 4 bases and J by 1 base, with 7 bases between the two germline ends. CDR3 length equals 13 residues. In DNA form, the CDR3 reads TGTGCCAGCAGTTCCAGGGAGAACACTGAAGCTTTCTTT. Translating gives CASSSRENTEAFF.

In its sample, this clonotype was seen a few times. This chain connects TRBV4-3 to TRBJ2-3; D not certain. CDR1 is LGHNA and CDR2 is YSLEER in the germline V gene. CDR3 length equals 11 residues. V was trimmed by 1 base and J by 7 bases, leaving 3 bases between them. The DNA of the CDR3 is TGCGCCAGCAGCCAAGGGCATACGCAGTATTTT. Its protein product is CASSQGHTQYF.

This clonotype was counted ten times or more. The gene calls are TRBV27 and TRBJ2-3; D is uncertain. The CDR3 contains 15 residues. Between the trimmed V and J ends, which lost 2 bases and 0 bases, there was a span of 9 bases. Germline-derived CDR1 and CDR2 are MNHEY and SMNVEV (reference sequence). As DNA, the CDR3 is TGTGCCAGCAGTTTAGGTGGGCTCAGCACAGATACGCAGTATTTT. Amino acids: CASSLGGLSTDTQYF.

This clonotype was observed at least ten times. The chain is built from TRBV4-3 and TRBJ2-2; 8 bases agree with TRBD2. V was clipped by 0 bases and J by 1 base; unmatched bases: 4. The CDR3 totals 17 residues. Germline loops: CDR1 LGHNA, CDR2 YSLEER. The CDR3 DNA is TGCGCCAGCAGCCAAGAGGCTAGCGGGTTGAACACCGGGGAGCTGTTTTTT. Its translation: CASSQEASGLNTGELFF.

The gene calls are TRBV28 and TRBJ2-7, with TRBD2 matching 7 bases. Germline CDR1 and CDR2: MDHEN and SYDVKM. V was pared by 5 bases and J by 3 bases, with 13 bases of the junction left unmatched. The CDR3 runs 16 residues. The CDR3 loop is CASSDTGLVGDYEQYF. Written as DNA, the CDR3 is TGTGCCAGCAGTGACACAGGACTAGTTGGGGACTACGAGCAGTACTTC.

This clonotype occurred a few times. The chain combines TRBV20-1 with TRBJ2-5; TRBD2 might be the D (6 bases). Germline V gives CDR1 DFQATT, CDR2 SNEGSKA (reference sequence). This CDR3 contains 14 residues. Trimming took off 0 bases at V and 1 base at J, with 9 bases between the two ends. CDR3 residues: CSARDVAAQETQYF. In DNA form, the CDR3 reads TGCAGTGCTAGAGACGTAGCGGCCCAAGAGACCCAGTACTTC.

The rearrangement links TRBV5-1 to TRBJ2-7; TRBD2 matches at 7 bases. CDR3 length: 15 residues. V was clipped by 0 bases and J by 3 bases; unmatched bases: 6. Looked up from germline, CDR1 is SGHRS and CDR2 is YFSETQ. CDR3 in amino acids: CASSLGRAGVYEQYF. Written as DNA, the CDR3 is TGCGCCAGCAGCTTGGGGAGGGCGGGAGTCTACGAGCAGTACTTC.

The sample holds a few counts of this clonotype. The rearrangement uses TRBV28 and TRBJ1-2; no clear D gene. CDR1 is MDHEN, CDR2 SYDVKM, per germline. There are 17 residues in the CDR3. Trimming shortened V by 5 bases and J by 3 bases, and 22 bases separated the two germline ends. CDR3 nucleotides: TGTGCCAGCAGTCACCCACAAGGGAGGACTTTAGACTATGGCTACACCTTC. It encodes CASSHPQGRTLDYGYTF.

The rearrangement uses TRBV11-2 and TRBJ2-3; 8 nucleotides agree with TRBD1. The CDR3 is made up of 16 amino acids. The germline gives CDR1 SGHAT, CDR2 FQNNGV. V was pared by 6 bases and J by 6 bases, with 14 bases of the junction left unmatched. The CDR3, as DNA: TGTGCCAGCAGAGTAGGGGGTGCAGGGGGCGCCGATACGCAGTATTTT. It is translated as CASRVGGAGGADTQYF.

This clonotype was counted at least ten times. The rearrangement joins TRBV10-3 to TRBJ2-3; TRBD2 matches 8 bases. V dropped 0 bases and J dropped 3; count of bases not matched to a gene: 5. Germline CDR1 ENHRY, CDR2 SYGVKD. The CDR3 contains 16 residues. CDR3 in DNA: TGTGCCATCAGTGAGTCTAGCGGGATTCGTACAGATACGCAGTATTTT. This translates into CAISESSGIRTDTQYF.

V is TRBV20-1 and J is TRBJ2-3; the match to TRBD2 covers 9 bases. The CDR3 spans 16 residues. The germline V gene has CDR1 DFQATT and CDR2 SNEGSKA (reference sequence). V was pared by 0 bases and J by 4 bases, with 8 bases of the junction left unmatched. CDR3 amino acids: CSARDFYSGGADTQYF. CDR3 sequence (DNA): TGCAGTGCTAGAGATTTCTATAGCGGGGGCGCAGATACGCAGTATTTT.

This sequence joins TRBV5-6 and TRBJ2-3, with D possibly being TRBD2 (6 bases). Germline values: CDR1 SGHDT, CDR2 YYEEEE. The CDR3 has 16 amino acids. Between the trimmed V and J ends, which lost 4 bases and 5 bases, there was a span of 20 bases. CDR3 in amino acids: CASSPHSGGAIDTQYF. The CDR3 bases are TGTGCCAGCAGCCCGCATTCTGGCGGGGCAATAGATACGCAGTATTTT. Supplemented by reference TRBV5-6 and TRBJ2-3, the full variable domain reads DAGVTQSPTHLIKTRGQQVTLRCSPKSGHDTVSWYQQALGQGPQFIFQYYEEEERQRGNFPDRFSGHQFPNYSSELNVNALLLGDSALYLCASSPHSGGAIDTQYFGPGTRLTVL.

In its sample, this clonotype was seen many times. The rearrangement links TRBV5-1 to TRBJ2-1; 11 bases are a match to TRBD2. Germline values: CDR1 SGHRS, CDR2 YFSETQ. This CDR3 is built from 16 residues. Trimming removed 2 bases from V and 2 bases from J; junction bases left unmatched: 3. In nucleotides, the CDR3 is TGCGCCAGCAGCTTTGGGACTAGCGGCCCCTACAATGAGCAGTTCTTC. This encodes CASSFGTSGPYNEQFF.

The gene calls are TRBV6-1 and TRBJ1-1; D not certain. Trimming took 4 bases from V and 5 from J, leaving 8 bases between them. Germline CDR1 is MNHNS and CDR2 is SASEGT. The CDR3 runs to 12 residues. The CDR3 DNA reads as TGTGCCAGCAGTGTTGGAGCGACTGAAGCTTTCTTT. It yields the protein CASSVGATEAFF.

In this sample, this clonotype turned up a few times. This chain uses TRBV5-1 with TRBJ1-1; D may be TRBD1 (5 bases). The CDR3 totals 15 residues. Trimming took 0 bases from V and 3 from J, leaving 12 bases between them. Germline V lookup: CDR1 SGHRS, CDR2 YFSETQ. In DNA form, the CDR3 reads TGCGCCAGCAGCTTGGTGGGGTCGGGGGACACTGAAGCTTTCTTT. Its translation: CASSLVGSGDTEAFF.

The CDR3 reads CAIRRTGGDEQYF. Here the CDR3 DNA reads TGTGCCATCAGACGGACAGGGGGCGACGAGCAGTACTTC. The V call is TRBV10-3, the J call TRBJ2-7; 11 bases line up with TRBD1. The CDR3 length is 13 residues. V shed 6 bases, J shed 5 bases, and the junction held 3 bases outside the gene matches. CDR1 is ENHRY and CDR2 is SYGVKD in the germline V gene.

This rearrangement joins TRBV6-2 or TRBV6-3 to TRBJ1-6, with D perhaps TRBD1 (5 bases). The germline V gene encodes CDR1 MNHEY and CDR2 SVGEGT. This CDR3 contains 15 residues. V lost 2 bases to trimming and J lost 5 bases, with 10 bases between them. The DNA for the CDR3 is TGTGCCAGCAGTTACACCGGGGGAAATAATTCACCCCTCCACTTT. This codes for CASSYTGGNNSPLHF.

The chain has TRBV7-9 and TRBJ2-1; 8 positions agree with TRBD1. The CDR3 spans 17 residues. Germline V CDR1 and CDR2: SEHNR, FQNEAQ (reference sequence). Trimming cost V 6 bases and J 5 bases; bases outside gene matches: 15. This chain's CDR3 is CASRNRPGQVTDNEQFF. The CDR3 nucleotides are TGTGCCAGCAGGAATAGACCGGGACAGGTAACAGACAATGAGCAGTTCTTC.

Many counts were recorded for this clonotype. The CDR3 DNA reads TGCGCCAGCAGCCAGAATACTAACTATGGCTACACCTTC. Amino acids: CASSQNTNYGYTF. V gene TRBV4-1 combines with J gene TRBJ1-2, with D hard to call. CDR3 size: 13 residues. The germline V and J ends were trimmed by 3 bases and 0 bases, with 5 bases remaining between them. Germline CDR1 and CDR2: MGHRA and YSYEKL.

J is TRBJ1-3 and V is TRBV7-9; the D is unclear. Germline-derived CDR1 and CDR2 are SEHNR and FQNEAQ (reference sequence). The V gene lost 1 base and the J gene lost 4 bases, with 11 bases spanning the gap. This CDR3 is built from 15 residues. In nucleotides, the CDR3 is TGTGCCAGCAGCTTAGTTCCGGAACAGGGAAACACCATATATTTT. Translated, it gives CASSLVPEQGNTIYF.

The V and J genes are TRBV12-3 or TRBV12-4 and TRBJ1-2; D perhaps matches TRBD1 (5 bases). The length of the CDR3 is 13 residues. V lost 5 bases and J lost 8, with 15 bases in between. CDR3 sequence (DNA): TGTGCCAGCAGTGCCAGGGTCGGGGAGGGCTACACCTTC. As protein: CASSARVGEGYTF.

This clonotype was seen ten or more times. CDR3 protein: CAIREPGQGSYEQYF. The CDR3 bases are TGTGCCATCCGAGAACCGGGACAGGGTTCCTACGAGCAGTACTTC. This chain connects TRBV10-3 to TRBJ2-7, with TRBD1 matching 9 bases. Looked up from germline, CDR1 is ENHRY and CDR2 is SYGVKD. The J segment lost 1 base and the V segment lost 8 bases, leaving 9 bases of the junction unmatched. This CDR3 has 15 amino acids.

The V and J genes are TRBV5-5 and TRBJ2-1, with D unclear. With 0 bases removed from V and 5 bases from J, the gap between germline ends came to 12 bases. The CDR3 sequence is 15 residues long. Per germline, CDR1 SGHKS and CDR2 YYEKEE (reference sequence). The CDR3 spells CASSLAPNSNNEQFF. In nucleotides, the CDR3 is TGTGCCAGCAGCTTGGCACCAAACTCGAACAATGAGCAGTTCTTC.